The 26 T cell receptor beta chains given below trace back to one sample, sequenced in a study of shared clonotypes between healthy human individuals. TCRdb keeps only in-frame clones here, not all; method: immunoSEQ multiplex PCR. The sample consists of 2 million to 2.5 million clones, roughly 92% of them appearing once. The sample comprised naive CD4+ T cells from PBMCs. Described subset: CD45RA+ positively selected. The receptors were sampled from a man aged 18-30 years in good health. Some clones in this sample may be carry-over from other donors' samples.

V gene TRBV7-8 combines with J gene TRBJ2-7; possible D gene TRBD1, 5 bases. Germline lookup yields CDR1 SGHVS and CDR2 FQNEAQ. The CDR3 covers 16 residues. V lost 1 base and J lost 6, with 19 bases in between. The CDR3 DNA reads TGTGCCAGCAGCTTAGACGGCAGGGCTTTTTTGCGCGAGCAGTACTTC. It is translated as CASSLDGRAFLREQYF.

The CDR3 spells CASSLSGYGETQYF. DNA of the CDR3: TGTGCCAGCAGCCTCTCAGGGTATGGGGAGACCCAGTACTTC. The chain uses TRBV7-3 and TRBJ2-5, with D perhaps matching TRBD1 (5 bases). Trimming pared 5 bases from V and 5 bases from J, leaving 15 bases between. Germline CDR1 SGHTA, CDR2 FQGTGA. The CDR3 has 14 amino acids.

The chain recombines TRBV27 with TRBJ1-1; D may be TRBD1 (6 bases). The CDR3 covers 14 residues. Trimming left V 5 bases short and J 4 bases short, with 14 bases between. Germline V gene data show CDR1 as MNHEY and CDR2 as SMNVEV (reference sequence). CDR3 in DNA: TGTGCCAGCAGTAAAACAGGGTGGGGCACTGAAGCTTTCTTT. This sequence encodes CASSKTGWGTEAFF.

This sequence joins TRBV7-8 and TRBJ2-7; TRBD2 aligns across 10 bases. Germline values: CDR1 SGHVS, CDR2 FQNEAQ. V lost 6 bases and J lost 2; bases outside the gene matches: 7. CDR3 length: 15 amino acids. CDR3 DNA sequence: TGTGCCAGCAGTCCTAGCGGGAGAGGGCCCTACGAGCAGTACTTC. It is translated as CASSPSGRGPYEQYF.

The J gene is TRBJ2-7, the V gene TRBV15, with D possibly being TRBD1 or TRBD2 (5 bases each). There are 13 residues in the CDR3. Per the germline V gene, CDR1 is LNHNV and CDR2 is YYDKDF (reference sequence). V was shortened by 3 bases and J by 4 bases, with 10 bases between the two germline ends. The CDR3 sequence: CATSSGGPYEQYF. The CDR3 nucleotides are TGTGCCACCAGCAGTGGGGGACCGTACGAGCAGTACTTC.

The V and J genes are TRBV7-2 and TRBJ2-3, with 7 bases matching TRBD1. The CDR3 loop spans 16 amino acids. The trim removed 5 bases at V and 3 bases at J, leaving 11 bases unmatched. Germline V CDR1 and CDR2: SGHTA, FQGNSA. The CDR3 region is CASSRRPGQTTDTQYF. For the CDR3, the DNA is TGTGCCAGCAGCAGACGTCCGGGACAGACGACAGATACGCAGTATTTT.

Written as DNA, the CDR3 is TGTGCCAGCAGTCAAGGACTAGCGGGAGTTGAGACCCAGTACTTC. Its translation: CASSQGLAGVETQYF. This chain connects TRBV11-3 to TRBJ2-5; TRBD2 aligns across 13 bases. CDR3 length: 15 amino acids. V lost 6 bases and J lost 5; bases outside the gene matches: 6. From germline, CDR1 is SGHNT and CDR2 YENEEA.

This chain links TRBV6-5 with TRBJ2-1; D is unclear. Germline CDR1 MNHEY, CDR2 SVGAGI. The CDR3 runs 14 residues. Trimming stripped 8 bases from V and 0 bases from J, with 11 bases between. CDR3 residues: CASSDGRSYNEQFF. The CDR3 region has the DNA TGTGCCAGCTCGGACGGTCGCTCCTACAATGAGCAGTTCTTC.

CDR3 nucleotide sequence: TGCAGCGTTGGGCGGACAACCAGCACCGGGGAGCTGTTTTTT. It is translated as CSVGRTTSTGELFF. This rearrangement joins TRBV29-1 to TRBJ2-2, with TRBD1 as a possible D gene (5 bases). CDR1 is SQVTM, CDR2 ANQGSEA, per germline. The V gene lost 4 bases and the J gene lost 4 bases, with 13 bases spanning the gap. The CDR3 is 14 amino acids.

This clone was seen a single time. V is TRBV10-3 and J is TRBJ2-1; 12 bases are shared with TRBD2. Germline trimming cut 3 bases from V and 7 bases from J; bases unmatched to any gene: 4. Germline V gives CDR1 ENHRY, CDR2 SYGVKD. The CDR3 is 15 amino acids. The CDR3 DNA follows: TGTGCCATCAGTGAATGGACTAGCGGGAAGAATGAGCAGTTCTTC. Amino acid sequence: CAISEWTSGKNEQFF.

V gene TRBV5-6 combines with J gene TRBJ2-2; D perhaps matches TRBD1 (5 bases). This CDR3 region has 13 residues. Germline assignment: CDR1 SGHDT and CDR2 YYEEEE. Deletions cut 4 bases from V and 6 bases from J, with 10 bases between. CDR3 amino acids: CASSLVGPGELFF. The CDR3, as DNA: TGTGCCAGCAGCCTCGTGGGGCCCGGGGAGCTGTTTTTT.

The CDR3 DNA reads TGTGCCAGTAGTATTGCAGGGGGCGCTCAGCAGCCCCAGCATTTT. Protein sequence: CASSIAGGAQQPQHF. The chain employs TRBV19 and TRBJ1-5, with 8 bases identical to TRBD1. This CDR3 contains 15 residues. V was clipped by 3 bases and J by 7 bases; unmatched bases: 8. In germline, CDR1 is LNHDA, CDR2 SQIVND (reference sequence).

Only one count was recorded for this clone. This rearrangement joins TRBV6-1 to TRBJ2-7, with D possibly matching TRBD2 (5 bases). Germline loops: CDR1 MNHNS, CDR2 SASEGT. This CDR3 is 11 amino acids long. Trimming took off 7 bases at V and 7 bases at J, with 11 bases between the two ends. The CDR3 is CASNAGLEQYF. The CDR3 coding sequence is TGTGCCAGCAACGCGGGTTTGGAGCAGTACTTC.

This rearrangement joins TRBV5-1 to TRBJ2-5; D may be TRBD1 (6 bases). Germline values: CDR1 SGHRS, CDR2 YFSETQ. V dropped 0 bases and J dropped 9 bases, with 15 bases sitting between them. There are 14 residues in the CDR3. This CDR3 reads CASSLVQGSGAQYF. CDR3 coding DNA: TGCGCCAGCAGCTTGGTTCAGGGGTCAGGGGCCCAGTACTTC. Based on the CDR3 plus reference TRBV5-1 and TRBJ2-5, the full variable domain is KAGVTQTPRYLIKTRGQQVTLSCSPISGHRSVSWYQQTPGQGLQFLFEYFSETQRNKGNFPGRFSGRQFSNSRSEMNVSTLELGDSALYLCASSLVQGSGAQYFGPGTRLLVL.

The rearrangement joins TRBV5-1 to TRBJ2-3; D may be TRBD2 (5 bases). V lost 4 bases, J lost 10 bases, and 13 bases lay in between. The CDR3 has 12 amino acids. Germline CDR1 SGHRS, CDR2 YFSETQ. The CDR3 is CASSPPAGSQYF. Written as DNA, the CDR3 is TGCGCCAGCAGCCCGCCGGCGGGCTCGCAGTATTTT.

The chain couples TRBV5-1 to TRBJ2-4, with TRBD2 as a possible D gene (5 bases). V lost 2 bases and J 9 bases, leaving 9 bases between the germline ends. This CDR3 has 12 residues. CDR1 and CDR2 from the germline V gene are SGHRS and YFSETQ. The CDR3 loop is CASSFEGSIQYF. DNA for the CDR3: TGCGCCAGCAGCTTCGAGGGCAGCATTCAGTACTTC.

In this sample, this clone turned up once. This specimen includes other DNA sequences encoding the same CDR3. The rearrangement uses TRBV19 and TRBJ1-5; D gene uncertain. CDR1 and CDR2 (germline): LNHDA, SQIVND (reference sequence). V was trimmed by 4 bases and J by 2 bases, leaving 6 bases between them. CDR3 length: 13 residues. CDR3 sequence reads: CASSTLGNQPQHF. The CDR3 nucleotides read TGTGCCAGTAGTACTTTGGGCAATCAGCCCCAGCATTTT.

The chain has TRBV5-1 and TRBJ1-4, with D perhaps TRBD1 (6 bases). Germline CDR1 is SGHRS and CDR2 is YFSETQ. The CDR3 covers 16 residues. V was clipped by 3 bases and J by 8 bases, with 20 bases between them. The CDR3 loop reads CASSSGGQPMREKLFF. CDR3 nucleotides: TGCGCCAGCAGCTCCGGGGGGCAACCCATGCGCGAAAAACTGTTTTTT.

This chain connects TRBV5-1 to TRBJ2-6; D is unresolved. Germline loops: CDR1 SGHRS, CDR2 YFSETQ. V was pared by 3 bases and J by 0 bases, with 10 bases between. The CDR3 spans 16 residues. CDR3 bases: TGCGCCAGCAGCTCGGCAGGCAACTCTGGGGCCAACGTCCTGACTTTC. This gives the protein CASSSAGNSGANVLTF.

CDR3 loop: CASSLRVFTEAFF. CDR3 nucleotides: TGTGCCAGCAGTTTGAGGGTATTCACTGAAGCTTTCTTT. The chain joins TRBV28 to TRBJ1-1; no clear D gene. Looked up from germline, CDR1 is MDHEN and CDR2 is SYDVKM. The CDR3 is 13 amino acids. V gave up 3 bases and J gave up 4 bases, with 9 bases separating them.

This chain connects TRBV5-4 to TRBJ1-4, with D maybe TRBD1 (5 bases). Trimming removed 4 bases from V and 7 bases from J, with 11 bases in between. Germline assignment: CDR1 SGHNT and CDR2 YYREEE (reference sequence). The CDR3 consists of 13 residues. CDR3 sequence reads: CASSLPGLEKLFF. In DNA form, the CDR3 reads TGTGCCAGCAGCCTGCCGGGACTTGAAAAACTGTTTTTT.

The V and J genes are TRBV28 and TRBJ1-2, with TRBD1 matching over 10 bases. J gave up 7 bases and V 6 bases, and 8 bases lay outside the gene matches. Germline loops: CDR1 MDHEN, CDR2 SYDVKM. The CDR3 contains 14 residues. The CDR3: CASRSGTGARGYTF. In nucleotides, the CDR3 is TGTGCCAGCAGGTCCGGGACAGGGGCTCGTGGCTACACCTTC.

The DNA of the CDR3 is TGTGCCAGCAGTCCCGCGTCCCAAGAGACCCAGTACTTC. As protein: CASSPASQETQYF. The V gene is TRBV7-9, the J gene TRBJ2-5; D not resolved. Germline V CDR1 and CDR2: SEHNR, FQNEAQ (reference sequence). The CDR3 is 13 residues long. Between the trimmed V and J ends, which lost 6 bases and 1 base, there was a span of 9 bases.

J is TRBJ1-5 and V is TRBV6-1; D gene ambiguous. V was clipped by 4 bases and J by 4 bases, with 8 bases between them. The CDR3 has 13 amino acids. CDR1 is MNHNS, CDR2 SASEGT, per germline. In DNA, the CDR3 is TGTGCCAGCAGTGTTTTTACAAATCAGCCCCAGCATTTT. Protein: CASSVFTNQPQHF.

In this sample, this clone turned up once. The rearrangement joins TRBV6-8 to TRBJ2-4; D is undetermined. Germline assignment: CDR1 MNHGY and CDR2 SAAAGT. The ends were cut back, 9 bases at V and 0 bases at J, with 12 bases in the middle. CDR3 length equals 14 residues. The CDR3: CARHTRTAKNIQYF. The CDR3 DNA sequence: TGTGCCAGACATACCCGGACAGCCAAAAACATTCAGTACTTC.

Only a few counts were recorded for this clone. CDR3 amino acids: CASRREQWGKLFF. CDR3 in DNA: TGTGCCAGCAGGAGGGAACAATGGGGAAAACTGTTTTTT. The genes are TRBV28 and TRBJ1-4; the D is unclear. The CDR3 consists of 13 residues. The V gene lost 6 bases and the J gene lost 10 bases, with 15 bases spanning the gap. CDR1 and CDR2 from the germline V gene are MDHEN and SYDVKM.